This T cell receptor (beta chain) was observed in a study of molecular identifiers for immune sequencing clone quantification (dated by TCRdb to 2016 to 2019). For the study in its entirety: In a replicate experiment, RNA from about 20,000 or 100,000 naive CD8 T cells was split into five aliquots, four of which were sequenced. The study was a methods study using CD8 T cells to benchmark molecular-identifier clustering-based TCR repertoire sequencing (MIDCIRS) and TCR RNA copy counting. Study-wide findings and limitations: In CMV-specific effector cells, clones with more than 20 RNA copies accounted for over 97% of molecules, whereas in naive cells such clones accounted for under 1%. Spiked-in Jurkat TCR RNA (about ten copies' worth), which is not part of the donor repertoire, was contained in the naive libraries. When barcode sub-clustering was left out, chimeric consensus sequences inflated TCR diversity, with chimeras reaching as high as 47%. A single cell's worth of spiked-in Jurkat TCR RNA was reported detectable even among about 1.1 million naive CD8 T cells. Identical TCR molecules sharing a barcode could cause highly expanded clone sizes to be underestimated. About 3 recovered TCR RNA copies per cell were obtained by modeling, versus about ten by digital PCR, implying a capture efficiency of about 30%.

Libraries of naive CD8 T cells were generated from about 21,000 to 970,000 sorted cells, with 10%, 30% or 50% of the purified RNA used. On a BD FACSAria II, naive CD8 T cells were FACS-sorted as CD8+CD4-CCR7+CD45RA+ and collected into RLT Plus buffer. Around 11 TCR copies' worth of Jurkat RNA were spiked into about 20,000-1,000,000 naive CD8 T cell samples to test detection sensitivity. CD8 T cells were enriched using RosetteSep CD8+ T Cell Enrichment Cocktail and Ficoll-Paque, and the enriched cells then underwent ACK red cell lysis. Points on this clonotype: Its antigen remains undetermined. Per-base qualities were not stored, and no clone one base away is much larger.

The library came from PCR. The listed sequencing device is NextSeq 500. Bulk TCR libraries were made following a previously described method, with the TCR primers given in Table S5. Total RNA was purified with the Qiagen AllPrep DNA/RNA kit. Before analysis, reads from multiple sequencing runs of one library were combined. The original methods were these. Only reads with exact TCR constant sequence were kept, trimmed to 150 nt, and grouped by their 12-nt molecular barcodes. Within each barcode group, reads were sub-clustered at a 15% Levenshtein threshold, and quality-weighted consensus sequences were built per RNA molecule. Non-functional sequences were excluded, and lower-count sequences lying one edit away from another sequence were also excluded. Based on a fit of two negative binomial distributions, barcode sub-clusters having less than 20% of the maximum read count were discarded. The public sequencing data were trimmed at Q25 with fastp and processed into clonotypes with MiXCR by TCRdb, which kept only in-frame beta chains. Entries that share a CDR3 protein sequence are merged under the most common genes and DNA. TCRdb's processing, not the authors', yielded these V and J calls. The sample table lists some 680,000 distinct CDR3 sequences, about 25% of them with a count of one. 0.7% to 0.95% of the sample belongs to the ten largest clones.

The CDR3 numbers 19 residues from cysteine through phenylalanine. The retained sequence is limited to the CDR3, 57 bases, with the frame set at the first base. The germline V and J ends show losses of 2 bases and 5 bases respectively, and no gene match explains 16 bases of the junction. For CDR1 and CDR2, the germline V gene (reference sequence) lists MNHEY and SMNVEV. Sequencing was performed on naive CD8+ T cells from blood, with Jurkat cell RNA spiked in. The cell subset or site label here, explained by the study, means: FACS-sorted CD8+CD4-CCR7+CD45RA+ naive T cells. This TCR was sampled from a human donor in good health. Some libraries in this study had Jurkat cell RNA spiked in. This chain joins TRBV27 to TRBJ2-1; TRBD2 lines up with 9 middle nucleotides. CDR3 reads: CASSLLTRQRGAFNNEQFF. The nucleotide sequence reads TGTGCCAGCAGTTTACTCACGCGGCAGCGGGGGGCTTTTAACAATGAGCAGTTCTTC.